This T cell receptor (beta chain) comes out of a study of vaccination and CD4 T cells after COVID-19. Study-wide findings and caveats: Looking at convalescent patients, 304 of their 307 vaccine-specific clones were spike mono-reactive.

Treatment of the sample: approximately 9-day PBMC culture with coronavirus spike peptide pools or control peptides (ViraFEST assay). In this sample, this clonotype turned up a few times. Its antigen is as yet unknown. The length of the CDR3 is 17 residues. Germline V CDR1 and CDR2: SGHTA, FQGNSA. The ends lost 5 bases at V and 6 bases at J; junction bases unmatched: 7. The Oncomine TCR Beta short-read assay was applied to DNA of cultured CD4+ T cells. TCRdb ran MiXCR on the PCR reads and lists one entry per CDR3 protein. The table shows about 14,000 distinct CDR3 sequences, with roughly 30% occurring only once.

The TCR was taken from a human donor who had recovered from COVID-19. This chain uses TRBV7-2 with TRBJ2-1; 16 bases match TRBD2. Sequencing used CD4+ T cells from blood, cultured in vitro, obtained after SARS-CoV-2 vaccination. CDR3 region: CASSQGGTSGRANEQFF. CDR3 DNA: TGTGCCAGCAGCCAGGGGGGGACTAGCGGGAGGGCCAATGAGCAGTTCTTC.